The present T cell receptor (beta chain) was sequenced within a study of lymphopenia after photon versus proton radiotherapy. Turning to this clone: Antigen unknown.

Profiling relied on immunoSEQ multiplex PCR, and the TCRdb table lists in-frame clones only, not all of them. There are 25,000 or so clones in the sample; 75% to 90% occur only once, and roughly 5.2% lies in the top ten. Whole-study findings and limits: Larger post-nadir TCR diversity loss correlated inversely with survival in deceased patients. Proton therapy kept repertoires fairly stable, unlike photons, which gained effector/memory cells. After lymphocyte nadir, photon-treated repertoires showed oligoclonal expansion, especially CD8+ Temra. Authors raise, but do not show, better survival with proton therapy.

The CDR3 is 14 residues long. V dropped 3 bases and J dropped 3 bases, with 12 bases sitting between them. Germline-derived CDR1 and CDR2 are MGHDK and SYGVNS. The source was peripheral blood, collected from a patient treated with photon-based radiotherapy. The chain couples TRBV25-1 to TRBJ2-7; perhaps TRBD2 as D (6 bases). This TCR was sampled from a man younger than 45 with gastric cancer. The CDR3 here is CASSEFTGDYEQYF. CDR3 bases: TGTGCCAGCAGTGAGTTTACGGGGGACTACGAGCAGTACTTC.